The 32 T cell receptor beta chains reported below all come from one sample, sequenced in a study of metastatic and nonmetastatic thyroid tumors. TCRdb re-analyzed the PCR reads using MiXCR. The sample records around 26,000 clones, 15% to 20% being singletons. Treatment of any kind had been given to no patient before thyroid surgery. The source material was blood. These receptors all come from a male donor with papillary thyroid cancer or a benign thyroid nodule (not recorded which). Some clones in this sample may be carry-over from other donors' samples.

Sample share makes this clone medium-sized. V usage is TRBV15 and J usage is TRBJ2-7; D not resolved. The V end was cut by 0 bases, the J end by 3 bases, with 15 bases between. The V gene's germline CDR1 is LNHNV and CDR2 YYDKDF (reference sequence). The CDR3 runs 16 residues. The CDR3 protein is CATSRDPGTTSYEQYF. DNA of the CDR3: TGTGCCACCAGCAGAGATCCAGGCACTACCAGCTACGAGCAGTACTTC.

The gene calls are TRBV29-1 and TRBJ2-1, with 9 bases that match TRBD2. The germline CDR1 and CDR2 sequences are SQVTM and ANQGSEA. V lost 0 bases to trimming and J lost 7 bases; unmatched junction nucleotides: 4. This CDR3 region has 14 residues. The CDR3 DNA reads TGCAGCGTTGAAGATAGCGGGAGAAGGAATGAGCAGTTCTTC. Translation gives CSVEDSGRRNEQFF.

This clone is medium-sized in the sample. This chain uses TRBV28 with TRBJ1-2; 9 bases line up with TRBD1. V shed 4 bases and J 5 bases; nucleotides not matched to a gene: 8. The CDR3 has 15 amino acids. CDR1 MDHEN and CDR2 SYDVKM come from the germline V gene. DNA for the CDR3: TGTGCCAGCAGTTCCCAGGGGACAGGGAAATATGGCTACACCTTC. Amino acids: CASSSQGTGKYGYTF.

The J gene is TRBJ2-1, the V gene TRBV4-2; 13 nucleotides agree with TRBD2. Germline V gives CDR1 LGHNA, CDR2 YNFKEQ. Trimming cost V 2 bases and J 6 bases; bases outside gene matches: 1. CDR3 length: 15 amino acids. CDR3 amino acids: CASSQTSGGANEQFF. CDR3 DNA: TGTGCCAGCAGCCAAACTAGCGGGGGGGCCAATGAGCAGTTCTTC.

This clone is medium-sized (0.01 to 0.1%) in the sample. CDR3: CASSRLAGGYEQYF. For the CDR3, the DNA is TGTGCCAGCAGTAGACTAGCGGGAGGATACGAGCAGTACTTC. This chain links TRBV27 with TRBJ2-7, with TRBD2 matching 13 bases. CDR1 is MNHEY and CDR2 is SMNVEV in the germline V gene (reference sequence). The V segment lost 5 bases and the J segment 4 bases; nucleotides outside the gene matches: 2. The CDR3 loop spans 14 amino acids.

In nucleotides, the CDR3 is TGTGCTAGTGAACAGGGGTATGGGCAGCCCCAGCATTTT. Amino acid sequence: CASEQGYGQPQHF. The genes are TRBV12-5 and TRBJ1-5, with 7 bases matching TRBD1. The germline V gene has CDR1 LGHNT and CDR2 FRNRAP. This CDR3 spans 13 amino acids. Trimming took 7 bases from V and 7 from J; bases not matched to a gene: 7. Full variable domain (missing parts from reference TRBV12-5 and TRBJ1-5): DARVTQTPRHKVTEMGQEVTMRCQPILGHNTVFWYRQTMMQGLELLAYFRNRAPLDDSGMPKDRFSAEMPDATLATLKIQPSEPRDSAVYFCASEQGYGQPQHFGDGTRLSIL.

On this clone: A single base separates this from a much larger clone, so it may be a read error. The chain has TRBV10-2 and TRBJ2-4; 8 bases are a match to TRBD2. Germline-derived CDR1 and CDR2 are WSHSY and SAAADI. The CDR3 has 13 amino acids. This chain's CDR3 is CAISAGAKKIQYF. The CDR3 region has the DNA TGCGCCATCTCAGCGGGGGCCAAAAAAATTCAGTACTTC.

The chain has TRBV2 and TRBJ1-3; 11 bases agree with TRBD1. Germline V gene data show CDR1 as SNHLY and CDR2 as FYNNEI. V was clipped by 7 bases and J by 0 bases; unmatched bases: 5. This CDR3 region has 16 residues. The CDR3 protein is CASTGTGGASGNTIYF. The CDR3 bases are TGTGCCAGCACCGGGACAGGGGGTGCCTCTGGAAACACCATATATTTT.

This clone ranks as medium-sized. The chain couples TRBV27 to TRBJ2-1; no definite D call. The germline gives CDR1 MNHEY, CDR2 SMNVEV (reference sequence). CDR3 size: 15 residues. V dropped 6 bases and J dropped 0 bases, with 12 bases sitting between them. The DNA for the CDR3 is TGTGCCAGCAGAAAAGGTATTAACTCCTACAATGAGCAGTTCTTC. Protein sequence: CASRKGINSYNEQFF.

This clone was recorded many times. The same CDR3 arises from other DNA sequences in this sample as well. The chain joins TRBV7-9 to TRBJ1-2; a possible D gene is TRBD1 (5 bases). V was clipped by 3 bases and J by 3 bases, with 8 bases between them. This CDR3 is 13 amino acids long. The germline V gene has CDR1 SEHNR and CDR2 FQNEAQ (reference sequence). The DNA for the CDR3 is TGTGCCAGCAGCTTGCTGGGGGACTATGGCTACACCTTC. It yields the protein CASSLLGDYGYTF.

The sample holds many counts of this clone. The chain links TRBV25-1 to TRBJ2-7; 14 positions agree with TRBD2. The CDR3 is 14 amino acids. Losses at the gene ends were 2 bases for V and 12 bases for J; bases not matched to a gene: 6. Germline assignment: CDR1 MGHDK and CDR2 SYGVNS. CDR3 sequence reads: CASSERLAGGPRYF. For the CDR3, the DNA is TGTGCCAGCAGTGAACGACTAGCGGGAGGGCCACGGTACTTC.

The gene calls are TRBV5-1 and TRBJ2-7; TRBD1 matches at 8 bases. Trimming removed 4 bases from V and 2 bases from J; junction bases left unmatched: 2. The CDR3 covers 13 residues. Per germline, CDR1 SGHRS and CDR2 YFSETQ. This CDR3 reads CASSAGQAYEQYF. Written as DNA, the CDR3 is TGCGCCAGCAGCGCGGGACAGGCCTACGAGCAGTACTTC.

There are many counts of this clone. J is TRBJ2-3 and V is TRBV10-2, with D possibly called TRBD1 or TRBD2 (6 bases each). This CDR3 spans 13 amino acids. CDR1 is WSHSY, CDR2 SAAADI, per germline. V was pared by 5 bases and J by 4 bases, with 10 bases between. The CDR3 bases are TGCGCCAGCAGTAGGGGGGAACCAGATACGCAGTATTTT. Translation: CASSRGEPDTQYF.

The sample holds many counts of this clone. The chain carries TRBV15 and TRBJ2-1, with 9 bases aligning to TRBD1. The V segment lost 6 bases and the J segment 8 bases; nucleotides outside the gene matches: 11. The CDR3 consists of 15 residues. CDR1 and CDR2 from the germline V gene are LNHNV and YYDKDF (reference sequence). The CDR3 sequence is CATRNAGQGIDEQFF. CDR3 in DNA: TGTGCCACCAGAAATGCCGGACAGGGGATAGATGAGCAGTTCTTC.

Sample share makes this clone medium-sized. The CDR3 nucleotides are TGTGCCAGCAGAGGACTAGCGGGAGCCAATGAGCAGTTCTTC. It translates to CASRGLAGANEQFF. The rearrangement joins TRBV2 to TRBJ2-1; TRBD2 matches at 13 bases. This CDR3 spans 14 amino acids. Germline V CDR1 and CDR2: SNHLY, FYNNEI. J gave up 6 bases and V 6 bases, and 2 bases lay outside the gene matches.

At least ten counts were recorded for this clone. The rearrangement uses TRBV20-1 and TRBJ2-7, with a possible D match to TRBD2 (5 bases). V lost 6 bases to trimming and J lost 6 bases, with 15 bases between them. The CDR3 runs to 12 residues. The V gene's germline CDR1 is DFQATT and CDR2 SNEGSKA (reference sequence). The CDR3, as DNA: TGCAGTGCCGTTCGGGGTTCTGGCGAGCAGTACTTC. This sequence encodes CSAVRGSGEQYF.

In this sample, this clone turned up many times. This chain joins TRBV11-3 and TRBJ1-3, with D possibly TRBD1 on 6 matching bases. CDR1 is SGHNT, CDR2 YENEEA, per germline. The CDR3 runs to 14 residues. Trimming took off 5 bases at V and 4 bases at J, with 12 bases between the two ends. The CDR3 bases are TGTGCCAGCAGCATGCCCGGACAGGGAAACACCATATATTTT. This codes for CASSMPGQGNTIYF.

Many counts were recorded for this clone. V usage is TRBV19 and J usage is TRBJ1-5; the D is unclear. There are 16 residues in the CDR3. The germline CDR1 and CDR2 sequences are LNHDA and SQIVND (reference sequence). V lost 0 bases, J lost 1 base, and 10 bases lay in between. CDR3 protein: CASSIDHFISNQPQHF. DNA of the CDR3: TGTGCCAGTAGTATAGATCACTTTATCAGCAATCAGCCCCAGCATTTT.

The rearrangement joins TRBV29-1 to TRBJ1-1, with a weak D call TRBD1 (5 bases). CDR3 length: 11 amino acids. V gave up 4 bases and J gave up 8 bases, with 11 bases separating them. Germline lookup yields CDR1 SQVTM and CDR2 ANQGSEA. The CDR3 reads CSVGRGVEAFF. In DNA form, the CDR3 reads TGCAGCGTTGGTAGGGGAGTCGAAGCTTTCTTT.

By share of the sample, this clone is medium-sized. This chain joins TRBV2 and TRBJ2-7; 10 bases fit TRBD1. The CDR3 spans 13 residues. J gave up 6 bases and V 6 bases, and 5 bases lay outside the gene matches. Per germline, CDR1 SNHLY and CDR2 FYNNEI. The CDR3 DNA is TGTGCCAGCAGAAGGGACAGGGGTCGCGAGCAGTACTTC. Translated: CASRRDRGREQYF.

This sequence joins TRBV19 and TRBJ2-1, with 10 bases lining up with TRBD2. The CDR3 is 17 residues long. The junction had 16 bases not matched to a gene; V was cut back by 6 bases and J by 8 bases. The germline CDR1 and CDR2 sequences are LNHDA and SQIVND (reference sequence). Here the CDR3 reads CASSNPSGSLEFDEQFF. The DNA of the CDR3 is TGTGCCAGTAGCAACCCTAGCGGGAGCCTTGAGTTTGATGAGCAGTTCTTC.

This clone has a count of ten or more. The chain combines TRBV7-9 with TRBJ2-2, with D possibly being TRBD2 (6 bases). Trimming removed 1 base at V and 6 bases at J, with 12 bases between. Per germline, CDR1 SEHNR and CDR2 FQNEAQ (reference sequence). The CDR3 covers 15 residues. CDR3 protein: CASSLGLAGPGELFF. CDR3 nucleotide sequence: TGTGCCAGCAGCTTAGGTTTGGCGGGACCCGGGGAGCTGTTTTTT.

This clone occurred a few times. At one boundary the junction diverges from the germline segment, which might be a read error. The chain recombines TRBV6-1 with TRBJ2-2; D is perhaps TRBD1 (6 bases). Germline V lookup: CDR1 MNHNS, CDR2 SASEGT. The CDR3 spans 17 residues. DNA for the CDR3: TGTGCCATCAGTAAAACTACAGGGTGTGGACCTCGTGGGGAGCTGTTTTTT. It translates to CAISKTTGCGPRGELFF.

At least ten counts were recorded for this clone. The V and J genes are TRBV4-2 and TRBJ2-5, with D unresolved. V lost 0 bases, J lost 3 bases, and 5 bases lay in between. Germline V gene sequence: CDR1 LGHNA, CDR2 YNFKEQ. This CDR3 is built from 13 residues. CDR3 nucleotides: TGTGCCAGCAGCCAAGATGGCGAAGAGACCCAGTACTTC. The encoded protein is CASSQDGEETQYF.

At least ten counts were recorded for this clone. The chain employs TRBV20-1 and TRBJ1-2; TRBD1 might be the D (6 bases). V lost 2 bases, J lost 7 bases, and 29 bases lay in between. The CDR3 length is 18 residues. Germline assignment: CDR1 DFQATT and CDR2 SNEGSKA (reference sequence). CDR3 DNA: TGCAGTGCTAGACCCCCCGGGACACCCGGCCCACGAGGGGGTGGCTACACCTTC. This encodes CSARPPGTPGPRGGGYTF.

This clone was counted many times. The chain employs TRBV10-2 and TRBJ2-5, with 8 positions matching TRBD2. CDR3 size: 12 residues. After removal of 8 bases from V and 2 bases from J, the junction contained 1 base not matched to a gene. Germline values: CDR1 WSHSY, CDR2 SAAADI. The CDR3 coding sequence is TGCGCCAGCCTAGCGGGTCAAGAGACCCAGTACTTC. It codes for CASLAGQETQYF.

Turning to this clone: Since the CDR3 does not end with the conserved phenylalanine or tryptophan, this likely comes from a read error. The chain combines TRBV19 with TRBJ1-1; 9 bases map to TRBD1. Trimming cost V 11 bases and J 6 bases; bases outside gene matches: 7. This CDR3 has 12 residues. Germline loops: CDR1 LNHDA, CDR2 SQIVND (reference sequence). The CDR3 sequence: CAYVGTGPEAFL. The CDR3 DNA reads TGTGCCTACGTAGGGACAGGGCCTGAAGCTTTCTTG.

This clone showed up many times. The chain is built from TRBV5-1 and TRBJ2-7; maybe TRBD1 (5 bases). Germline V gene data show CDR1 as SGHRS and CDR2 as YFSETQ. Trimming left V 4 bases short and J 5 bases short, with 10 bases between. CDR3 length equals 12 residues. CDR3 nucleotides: TGCGCCAGCAGCAGGGGCGTGGACGAGCAGTACTTC. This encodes CASSRGVDEQYF.

In DNA form, the CDR3 reads TGTGCCAGCAGCACAGGACAGGGCGGCTATGGCTACACCTTC. Its protein product is CASSTGQGGYGYTF. The chain employs TRBV7-3 and TRBJ1-2; 8 positions agree with TRBD1. This CDR3 region has 14 residues. Germline V CDR1 and CDR2: SGHTA, FQGTGA. J was trimmed by 4 bases and V by 5 bases; bases with no gene match: 6.

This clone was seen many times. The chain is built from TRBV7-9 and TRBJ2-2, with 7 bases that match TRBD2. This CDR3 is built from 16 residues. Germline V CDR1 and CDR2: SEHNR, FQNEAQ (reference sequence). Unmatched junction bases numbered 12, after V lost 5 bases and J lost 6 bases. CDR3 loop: CASSPTRARGAGELFF. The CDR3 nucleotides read TGTGCCAGCAGCCCGACGCGGGCTCGGGGGGCCGGGGAGCTGTTTTTT.

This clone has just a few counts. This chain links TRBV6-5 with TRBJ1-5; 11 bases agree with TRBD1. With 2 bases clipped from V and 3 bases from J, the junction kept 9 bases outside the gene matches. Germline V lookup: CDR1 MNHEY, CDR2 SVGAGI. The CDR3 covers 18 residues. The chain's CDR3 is CASSYTDRGPEANQPQHF. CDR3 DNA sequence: TGTGCCAGCAGTTACACGGACAGGGGGCCTGAAGCCAATCAGCCCCAGCATTTT.

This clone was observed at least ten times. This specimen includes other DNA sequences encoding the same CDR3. CDR3 coding DNA: TGCGCCAGCAGCTTGGGACGTACTAGCGGGGGTGGGGTCCAAGAGACCCAGTACTTC. Translating gives CASSLGRTSGGGVQETQYF. The V gene is TRBV5-1, the J gene TRBJ2-5; 11 bases map to TRBD2. Per germline, CDR1 SGHRS and CDR2 YFSETQ. This CDR3 spans 19 amino acids. Losses at the gene ends were 0 bases for V and 1 base for J; bases not matched to a gene: 11.